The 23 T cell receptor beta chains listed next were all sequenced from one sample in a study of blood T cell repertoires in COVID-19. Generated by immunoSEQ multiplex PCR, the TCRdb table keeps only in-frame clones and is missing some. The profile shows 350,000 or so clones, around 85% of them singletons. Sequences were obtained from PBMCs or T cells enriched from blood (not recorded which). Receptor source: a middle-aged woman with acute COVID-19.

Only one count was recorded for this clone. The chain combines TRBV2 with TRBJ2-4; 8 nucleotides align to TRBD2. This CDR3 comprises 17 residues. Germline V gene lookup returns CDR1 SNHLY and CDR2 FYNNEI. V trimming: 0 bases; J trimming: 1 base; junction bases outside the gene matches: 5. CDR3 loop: CASSEAGGLGAKNIQYF. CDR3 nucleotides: TGTGCCAGCAGTGAAGCGGGGGGACTAGGGGCCAAAAACATTCAGTACTTC.

The CDR3 here is CASSLSRGEDYGYTF. The CDR3 DNA reads as TGTGCCAGCAGTTTATCTCGGGGAGAGGACTATGGCTACACCTTC. The V gene is TRBV27, the J gene TRBJ1-2; D not resolved. Trimming cost V 0 bases and J 3 bases, with 11 bases left between them. The germline V gene encodes CDR1 MNHEY and CDR2 SMNVEV (reference sequence). This CDR3 has 15 residues.

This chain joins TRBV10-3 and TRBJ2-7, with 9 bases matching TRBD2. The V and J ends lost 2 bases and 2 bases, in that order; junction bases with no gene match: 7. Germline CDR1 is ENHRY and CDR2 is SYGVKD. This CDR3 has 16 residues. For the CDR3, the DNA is TGTGCCATCAGTGAGAGATGGACTAGCGAAACCTACGAGCAGTACTTC. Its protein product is CAISERWTSETYEQYF.

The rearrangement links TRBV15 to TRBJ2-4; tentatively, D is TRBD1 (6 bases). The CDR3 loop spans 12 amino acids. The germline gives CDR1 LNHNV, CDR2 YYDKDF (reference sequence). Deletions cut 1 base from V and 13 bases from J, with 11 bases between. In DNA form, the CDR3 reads TGTGCCACCAGCAGAGGGGACACGGAGCAGTACTTC. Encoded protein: CATSRGDTEQYF.

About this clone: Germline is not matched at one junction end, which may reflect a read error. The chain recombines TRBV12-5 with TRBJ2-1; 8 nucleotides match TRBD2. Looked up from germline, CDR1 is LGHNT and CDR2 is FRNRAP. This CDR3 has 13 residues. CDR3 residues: CASGLEGTGGGIF. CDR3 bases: TGTGCTAGTGGTTTGGAAGGGACGGGCGGGGGGATCTTC.

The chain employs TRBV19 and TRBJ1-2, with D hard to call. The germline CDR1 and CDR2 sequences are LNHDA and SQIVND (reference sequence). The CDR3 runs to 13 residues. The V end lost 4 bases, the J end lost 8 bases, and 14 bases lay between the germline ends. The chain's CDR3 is CASSTHELYGYTF. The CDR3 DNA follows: TGTGCCAGTAGTACCCACGAGCTCTACGGCTACACCTTC.

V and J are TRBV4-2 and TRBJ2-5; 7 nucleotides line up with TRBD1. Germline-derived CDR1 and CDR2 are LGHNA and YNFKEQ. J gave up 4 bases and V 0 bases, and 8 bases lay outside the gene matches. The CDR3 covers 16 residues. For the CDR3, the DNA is TGTGCCAGCAGCCAAGATTGGGACAGCAAGGGAGAGACCCAGTACTTC. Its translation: CASSQDWDSKGETQYF.

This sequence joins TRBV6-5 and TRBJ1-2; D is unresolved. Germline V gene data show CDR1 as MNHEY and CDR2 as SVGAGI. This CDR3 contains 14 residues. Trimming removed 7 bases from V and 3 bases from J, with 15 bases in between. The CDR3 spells CASNPRGRDYGYTF. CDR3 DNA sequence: TGTGCCAGCAATCCCCGGGGTCGCGACTATGGCTACACCTTC.

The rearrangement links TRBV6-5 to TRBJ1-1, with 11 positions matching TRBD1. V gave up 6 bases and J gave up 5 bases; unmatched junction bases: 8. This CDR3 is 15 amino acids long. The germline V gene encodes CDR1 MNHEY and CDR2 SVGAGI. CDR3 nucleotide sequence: TGTGCCAGCAGCCGAGCCGGGACAGGGGGTACTGAAGCTTTCTTT. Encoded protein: CASSRAGTGGTEAFF.

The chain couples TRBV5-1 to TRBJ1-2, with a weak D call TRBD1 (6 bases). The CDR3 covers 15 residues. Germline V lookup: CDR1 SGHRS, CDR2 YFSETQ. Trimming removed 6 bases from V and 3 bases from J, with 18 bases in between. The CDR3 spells CASKVGAGADYGYTF. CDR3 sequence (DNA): TGCGCCAGCAAGGTAGGGGCAGGGGCAGACTATGGCTACACCTTC. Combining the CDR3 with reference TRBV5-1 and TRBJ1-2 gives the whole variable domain KAGVTQTPRYLIKTRGQQVTLSCSPISGHRSVSWYQQTPGQGLQFLFEYFSETQRNKGNFPGRFSGRQFSNSRSEMNVSTLELGDSALYLCASKVGAGADYGYTFGSGTRLTVV.

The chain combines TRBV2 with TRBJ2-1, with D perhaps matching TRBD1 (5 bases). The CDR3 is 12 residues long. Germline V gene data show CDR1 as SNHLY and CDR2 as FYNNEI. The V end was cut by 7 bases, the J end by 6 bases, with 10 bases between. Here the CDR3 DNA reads TGTGCCAGCACCACCGACAGCAATGAGCAGTTCTTC. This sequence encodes CASTTDSNEQFF.

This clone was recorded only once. In DNA, the CDR3 is TGTGCCAGTAGTATCCACAGAGATAGCAATCAGCCCCAGCATTTT. This gives the protein CASSIHRDSNQPQHF. The chain has TRBV19 and TRBJ1-5; no reliable D call. Trimming stripped 3 bases from V and 0 bases from J, with 9 bases between. Germline V gene data show CDR1 as LNHDA and CDR2 as SQIVND (reference sequence). The CDR3 runs 15 residues.

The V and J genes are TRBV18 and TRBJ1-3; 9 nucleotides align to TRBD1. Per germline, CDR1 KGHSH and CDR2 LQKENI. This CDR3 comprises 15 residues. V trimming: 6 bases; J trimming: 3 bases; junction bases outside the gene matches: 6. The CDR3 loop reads CASSRQGEIGNTIYF. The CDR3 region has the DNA TGTGCCAGCTCCCGACAGGGGGAAATTGGAAACACCATATATTTT.

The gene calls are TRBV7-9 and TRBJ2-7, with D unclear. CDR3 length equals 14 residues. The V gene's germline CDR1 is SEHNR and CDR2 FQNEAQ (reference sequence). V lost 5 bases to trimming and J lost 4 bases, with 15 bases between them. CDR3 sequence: CASSPYRSPYEQYF. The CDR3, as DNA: TGTGCCAGCAGCCCTTACCGGTCGCCTTACGAGCAGTACTTC.

Here the CDR3 DNA reads TGTGCCAGCAGCGAGCACGTAAGAGGAAACACCATATATTTT. Protein: CASSEHVRGNTIYF. V gene TRBV9 combines with J gene TRBJ1-3; D gene unclear. CDR1 is SGDLS, CDR2 YYNGEE, per germline. Trimming took 3 bases from V and 4 from J, leaving 11 bases between them. The CDR3 is made up of 14 amino acids.

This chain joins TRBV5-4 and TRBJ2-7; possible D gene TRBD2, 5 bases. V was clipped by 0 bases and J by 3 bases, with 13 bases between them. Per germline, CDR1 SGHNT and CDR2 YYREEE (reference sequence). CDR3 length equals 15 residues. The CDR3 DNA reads TGTGCCAGCAGCTTGGGGTTAGCGTTGCGCTACGAGCAGTACTTC. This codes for CASSLGLALRYEQYF. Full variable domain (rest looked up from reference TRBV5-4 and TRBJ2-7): ETGVTQSPTHLIKTRGQQVTLRCSSQSGHNTVSWYQQALGQGPQFIFQYYREEENGRGNFPPRFSGLQFPNYSSELNVNALELDDSALYLCASSLGLALRYEQYFGPGTRLTVT.

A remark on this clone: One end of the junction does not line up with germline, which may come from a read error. The CDR3 DNA reads as TGTGCCAGCAGCATAGGACAGGGGGCGAATGAAAAACTGTTTTTT. Translated, it gives CASSIGQGANEKLFF. This chain uses TRBV13 with TRBJ1-4; 11 bases align to TRBD1. The germline CDR1 and CDR2 sequences are PRHDT and FYEKMQ (reference sequence). The CDR3 sequence is 15 residues long. Combining the CDR3 with reference TRBV13 and TRBJ1-4 gives the whole variable domain AAGVIQSPRHLIKEKRETATLKCYPIPRHDTVYWYQQGPGQDPQFLISFYEKMQSDKGSIPDRFSAQQFSDYHSELNMSSLELGDSALYFCASSIGQGANEKLFFGSGTQLSVL.

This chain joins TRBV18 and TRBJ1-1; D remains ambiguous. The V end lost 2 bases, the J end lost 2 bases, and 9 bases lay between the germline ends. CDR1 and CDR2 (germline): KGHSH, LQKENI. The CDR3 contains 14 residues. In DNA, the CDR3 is TGTGCCAGCTCACCAGTACGGGGAAACACTGAAGCTTTCTTT. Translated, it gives CASSPVRGNTEAFF.

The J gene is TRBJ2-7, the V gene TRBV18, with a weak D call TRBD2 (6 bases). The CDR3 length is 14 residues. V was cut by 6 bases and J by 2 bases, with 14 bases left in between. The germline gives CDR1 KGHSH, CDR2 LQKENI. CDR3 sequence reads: CASSRLAGPYEQYF. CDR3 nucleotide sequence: TGTGCCAGCTCCCGCCTGGCGGGGCCCTACGAGCAGTACTTC.

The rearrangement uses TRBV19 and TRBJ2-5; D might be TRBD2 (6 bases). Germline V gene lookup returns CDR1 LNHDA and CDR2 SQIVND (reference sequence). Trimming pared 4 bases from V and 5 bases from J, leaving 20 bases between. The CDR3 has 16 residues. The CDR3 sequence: CASSRRTGGPSETQYF. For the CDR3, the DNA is TGTGCCAGTAGTAGAAGGACTGGAGGGCCCTCGGAGACCCAGTACTTC. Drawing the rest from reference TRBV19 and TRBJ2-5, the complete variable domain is DGGITQSPKYLFRKEGQNVTLSCEQNLNHDAMYWYRQDPGQGLRLIYYSQIVNDFQKGDIAEGYSVSREKKESFPLTVTSAQKNPTAFYLCASSRRTGGPSETQYFGPGTRLLVL.

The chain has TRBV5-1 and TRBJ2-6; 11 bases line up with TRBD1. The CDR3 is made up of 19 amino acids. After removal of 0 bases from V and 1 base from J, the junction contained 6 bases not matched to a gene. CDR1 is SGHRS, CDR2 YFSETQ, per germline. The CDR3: CASSLGTGGSLSGANVLTF. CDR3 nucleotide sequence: TGCGCCAGCAGCTTGGGGACAGGGGGCAGCTTGTCTGGGGCCAACGTCCTGACTTTC.

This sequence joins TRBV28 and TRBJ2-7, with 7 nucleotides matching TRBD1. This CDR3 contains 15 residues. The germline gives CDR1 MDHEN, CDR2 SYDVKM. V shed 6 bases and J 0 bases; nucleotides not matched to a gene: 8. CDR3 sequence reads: CASSQGQMYSYEQYF. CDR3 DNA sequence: TGTGCCAGCAGCCAGGGACAGATGTACTCCTACGAGCAGTACTTC.

CDR3 bases: TGCGCCAGCAGGCGGACAGGGGCCTATGGCTACACCTTC. Its protein is CASRRTGAYGYTF. J is TRBJ1-2 and V is TRBV5-1, with TRBD1 matching over 9 bases. The ends lost 5 bases at V and 4 bases at J; junction bases unmatched: 3. This CDR3 contains 13 residues. Looked up from germline, CDR1 is SGHRS and CDR2 is YFSETQ.